These 8 T cell receptor beta chains originate from one sample sequenced in a study of cytomegalovirus exposure and HLA in healthy donors. PCR employed 60 Vbeta and 13 Jbeta primers. Assay: immunoSEQ multiplex PCR; the TCRdb copy retains only in-frame clones and omits some. The data contain about 160,000 clones, about 81% of them singletons. The sample was PBMCs. The receptors shown here come from a girl aged 2 to 9 in good health and CMV-seropositive.

This rearrangement joins TRBV6-5 to TRBJ2-3; the match to TRBD1 covers 8 bases. V was pared by 5 bases and J by 2 bases, with 6 bases of the junction left unmatched. Germline-derived CDR1 and CDR2 are MNHEY and SVGAGI. This CDR3 comprises 15 residues. The CDR3 DNA sequence: TGTGCCAGCAGTCACCGACAGGGGCACACAGATACGCAGTATTTT. It is translated as CASSHRQGHTDTQYF.

The J gene is TRBJ2-7, the V gene TRBV7-3; TRBD1 matches at 8 bases. Trimming cost V 7 bases and J 8 bases; bases outside gene matches: 13. Germline V lookup: CDR1 SGHTA, CDR2 FQGTGA. The CDR3 sequence is 14 residues long. DNA of the CDR3: TGTGCCAGCAATCCAGGACAGGGTGTTAATAAGCAGTACTTC. It encodes CASNPGQGVNKQYF.

J is TRBJ2-7 and V is TRBV11-2; tentatively, D is TRBD2 (6 bases). Trimming left V 5 bases short and J 3 bases short, with 17 bases between. The CDR3 sequence is 15 residues long. Germline loops: CDR1 SGHAT, CDR2 FQNNGV. The CDR3 DNA follows: TGTGCCAGCAGCGCCCCCGGGGGAACGGGCTACGAGCAGTACTTC. As protein: CASSAPGGTGYEQYF.

The chain couples TRBV28 to TRBJ1-2, with D maybe TRBD1 (5 bases). In germline, CDR1 is MDHEN, CDR2 SYDVKM. V was cut by 3 bases and J by 6 bases, with 23 bases left in between. The CDR3 is made up of 17 amino acids. CDR3 in DNA: TGTGCCAGCAGTTTGGCGACCAGGTTGGGGGACTCTCATGGCTACACCTTC. Translation: CASSLATRLGDSHGYTF.

This chain links TRBV18 with TRBJ1-1; D remains unclear. CDR3 length: 14 amino acids. Germline CDR1 is KGHSH and CDR2 is LQKENI. V lost 2 bases, J lost 3 bases, and 10 bases lay in between. The CDR3 DNA sequence: TGTGCCAGCTCACCAGGGGTGGGAGACACTGAAGCTTTCTTT. This sequence encodes CASSPGVGDTEAFF.

This clone was observed a handful of times. J is TRBJ2-7 and V is TRBV30; no clear D gene. From germline, CDR1 is GTSNPN and CDR2 SVGIG (reference sequence). The CDR3 runs to 15 residues. The V and J ends lost 1 base and 4 bases respectively, with 17 bases between them. The CDR3 DNA follows: TGTGCCTGGAGTGCACGTAGTATCCCTTCGTACGAGCAGTACTTC. Translation: CAWSARSIPSYEQYF.

The chain has TRBV30 and TRBJ2-6; D gene uncertain. The CDR3 has 13 amino acids. V was trimmed by 1 base and J by 3 bases, leaving 4 bases between them. From germline, CDR1 is GTSNPN and CDR2 SVGIG (reference sequence). This chain's CDR3 is CAWSGGGANVLTF. CDR3 sequence (DNA): TGTGCCTGGAGTGGCGGTGGGGCCAACGTCCTGACTTTC. Full variable domain (missing parts from reference TRBV30 and TRBJ2-6): SQTIHQWPATLVQPVGSPLSLECTVEGTSNPNLYWYRQAAGRGLQLLFYSVGIGQISSEVPQNLSASRPQDRQFILSSKKLLLSDSGFYLCAWSGGGANVLTFGAGSRLTVL.

The V and J genes are TRBV13 and TRBJ2-1; TRBD2 matches at 7 bases. The CDR3 length is 17 residues. Germline assignment: CDR1 PRHDT and CDR2 FYEKMQ (reference sequence). Trimming cost V 5 bases and J 7 bases; bases outside gene matches: 17. The CDR3 loop reads CASSPNRLAPLGNEQFF. DNA of the CDR3: TGTGCCAGCAGCCCGAACCGACTAGCTCCCTTGGGGAATGAGCAGTTCTTC.